This TCR beta chain appears in the sequencing data of a study of beta chain features in type 1 diabetes. J lost 3 bases, V lost 4 bases, and 5 bases had no gene match. The CDR3 totals 15 residues. The germline V gene has CDR1 SNHLY and CDR2 FYNNEI. Comments on this clone: Its antigen is still unknown.

A sort by CD45RO/CCR7/CD25/CD127/CD95/CD27 yielded CD4+ naive, central memory, regulatory and stem cell-like memory cells. General study points: Type 1 diabetes patients showed a moderate but significant shortening of TCRB CDR3s in all four CD4+ subsets. Using cDNA template may skew counts toward highly expressing activated cells. The influence of HLA type on TCRB rearrangement stayed undetermined. Comparison showed that naive, central memory and Treg TCRB repertoires appeared more similar among patients than among healthy donors.

Reverse transcription of all isolated RNA meant that expressed TCRB transcripts were sequenced. Data came from immunoSEQ multiplex PCR; TCRdb stores just in-frame clones and leaves some out. The sample consists of 500,000 to 850,000 clones, more than 13% of them appearing once. V usage is TRBV2 and J usage is TRBJ1-2, with TRBD1 matching 10 bases. This sequence originates from a man aged 18 to 35 with type 1 diabetes. The source material was naive CD4+ T cells from blood. In DNA form, the CDR3 reads TGTGCCAGCAGTGGAAAAGGGACAGGGGACTATGGCTACACCTTC. Its translation is CASSGKGTGDYGYTF.